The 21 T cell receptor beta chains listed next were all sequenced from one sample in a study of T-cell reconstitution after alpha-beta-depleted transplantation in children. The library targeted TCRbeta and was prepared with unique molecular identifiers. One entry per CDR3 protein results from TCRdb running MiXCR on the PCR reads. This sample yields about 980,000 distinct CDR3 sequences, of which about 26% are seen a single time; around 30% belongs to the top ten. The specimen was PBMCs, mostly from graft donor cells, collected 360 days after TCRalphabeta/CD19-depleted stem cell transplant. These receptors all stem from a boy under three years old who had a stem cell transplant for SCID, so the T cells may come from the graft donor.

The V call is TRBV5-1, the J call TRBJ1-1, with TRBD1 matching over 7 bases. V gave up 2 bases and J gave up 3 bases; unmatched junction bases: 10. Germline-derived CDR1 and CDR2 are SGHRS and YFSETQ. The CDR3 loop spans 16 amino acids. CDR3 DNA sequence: TGCGCCAGCAGCTTACGACAGGGTACGGCGGACACTGAAGCTTTCTTT. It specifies CASSLRQGTADTEAFF.

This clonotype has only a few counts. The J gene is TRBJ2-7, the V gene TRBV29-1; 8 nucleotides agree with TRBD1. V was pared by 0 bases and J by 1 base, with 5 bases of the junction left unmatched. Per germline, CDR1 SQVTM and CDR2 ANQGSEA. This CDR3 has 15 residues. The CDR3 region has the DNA TGCAGCGTTGAAGAGTGGACAGGGTTTTCCTACGAGCAGTACTTC. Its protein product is CSVEEWTGFSYEQYF.

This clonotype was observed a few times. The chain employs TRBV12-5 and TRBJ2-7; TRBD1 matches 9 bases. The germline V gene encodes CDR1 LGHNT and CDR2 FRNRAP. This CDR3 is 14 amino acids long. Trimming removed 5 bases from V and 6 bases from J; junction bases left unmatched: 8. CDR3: CASGLPGQGSEQYF. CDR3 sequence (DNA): TGTGCTAGTGGTCTACCGGGACAGGGAAGCGAGCAGTACTTC.

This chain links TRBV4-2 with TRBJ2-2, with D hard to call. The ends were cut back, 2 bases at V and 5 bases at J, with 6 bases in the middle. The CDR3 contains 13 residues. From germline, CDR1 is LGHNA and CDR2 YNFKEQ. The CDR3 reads CASSQRPTGELFF. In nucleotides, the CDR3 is TGTGCCAGCAGCCAACGTCCGACCGGGGAGCTGTTTTTT.

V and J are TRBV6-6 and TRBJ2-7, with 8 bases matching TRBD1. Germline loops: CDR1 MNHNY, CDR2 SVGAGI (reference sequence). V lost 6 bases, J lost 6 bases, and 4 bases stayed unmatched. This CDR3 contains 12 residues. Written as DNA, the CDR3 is TGTGCCAGCAGCCAGACAGGGGTCGAGCAGTACTTC. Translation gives CASSQTGVEQYF.

The DNA for the CDR3 is TGTGCCAGCAGGGGACTAGCGGGCTCAGCGAGCTCCTACAATGAGCAGTTCTTC. Encoded protein: CASRGLAGSASSYNEQFF. The chain carries TRBV12-3 or TRBV12-4 and TRBJ2-1; TRBD2 matches at 12 bases. Trimming cost V 6 bases and J 0 bases; bases outside gene matches: 9. CDR3 length: 18 residues.

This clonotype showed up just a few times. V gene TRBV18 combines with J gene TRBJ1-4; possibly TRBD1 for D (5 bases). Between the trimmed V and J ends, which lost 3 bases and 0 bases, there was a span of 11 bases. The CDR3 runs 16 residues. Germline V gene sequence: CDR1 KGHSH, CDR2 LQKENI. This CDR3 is CASSPRDRSTNEKLFF. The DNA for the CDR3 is TGTGCCAGCTCACCCCGGGACCGATCAACTAATGAAAAACTGTTTTTT.

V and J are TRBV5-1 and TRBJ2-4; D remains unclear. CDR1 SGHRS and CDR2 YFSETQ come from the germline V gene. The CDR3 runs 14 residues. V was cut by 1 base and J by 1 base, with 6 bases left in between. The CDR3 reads CASSLWDAKNIQYF. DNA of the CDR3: TGCGCCAGCAGCTTGTGGGATGCCAAAAACATTCAGTACTTC.

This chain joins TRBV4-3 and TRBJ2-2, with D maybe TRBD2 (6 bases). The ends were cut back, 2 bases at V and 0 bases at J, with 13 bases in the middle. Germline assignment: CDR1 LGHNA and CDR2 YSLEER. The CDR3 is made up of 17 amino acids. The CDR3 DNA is TGCGCCAGCAGCCAAACGCCGGGACTCCCGAACACCGGGGAGCTGTTTTTT. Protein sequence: CASSQTPGLPNTGELFF.

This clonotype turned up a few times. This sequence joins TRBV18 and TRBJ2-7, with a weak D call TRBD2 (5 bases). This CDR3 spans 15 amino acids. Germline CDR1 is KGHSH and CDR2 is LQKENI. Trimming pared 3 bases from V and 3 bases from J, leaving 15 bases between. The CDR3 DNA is TGTGCCAGCTCACCTGACCGGCCCGGGAACTACGAGCAGTACTTC. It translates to CASSPDRPGNYEQYF.

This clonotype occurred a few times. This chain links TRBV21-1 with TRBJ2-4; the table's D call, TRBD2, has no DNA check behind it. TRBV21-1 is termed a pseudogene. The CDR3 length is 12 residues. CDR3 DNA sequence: TGTGCCAGCAACATCAGAGCGGGGTCTTTGCACTTC. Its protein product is CASNIRAGSLHF.

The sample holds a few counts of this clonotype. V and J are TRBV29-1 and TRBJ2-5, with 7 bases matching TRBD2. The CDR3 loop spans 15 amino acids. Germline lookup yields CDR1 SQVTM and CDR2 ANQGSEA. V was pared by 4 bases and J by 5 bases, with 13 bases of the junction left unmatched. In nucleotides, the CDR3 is TGCAGCGTTGTTGGCGGGGGAATTAGGTGGGAGACCCAGTACTTC. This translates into CSVVGGGIRWETQYF.

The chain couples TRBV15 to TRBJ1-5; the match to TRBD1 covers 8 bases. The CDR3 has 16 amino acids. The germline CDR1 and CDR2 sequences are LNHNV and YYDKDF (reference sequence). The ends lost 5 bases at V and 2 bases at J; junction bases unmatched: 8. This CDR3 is CATSGQGRVGNQPQHF. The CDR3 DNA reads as TGTGCCACCAGCGGACAGGGCAGGGTGGGCAATCAGCCCCAGCATTTT.

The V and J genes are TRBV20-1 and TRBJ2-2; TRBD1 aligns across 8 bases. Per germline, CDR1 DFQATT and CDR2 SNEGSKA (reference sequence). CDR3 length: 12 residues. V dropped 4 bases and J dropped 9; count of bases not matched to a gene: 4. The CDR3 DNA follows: TGCAGTGCTACAGGGGGCTACTGGGAGCTGTTTTTT. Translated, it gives CSATGGYWELFF.

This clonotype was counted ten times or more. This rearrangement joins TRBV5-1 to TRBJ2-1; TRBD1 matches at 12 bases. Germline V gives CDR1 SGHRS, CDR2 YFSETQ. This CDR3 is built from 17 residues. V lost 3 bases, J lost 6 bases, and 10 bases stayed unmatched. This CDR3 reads CASSSGTGGEEANEQFF. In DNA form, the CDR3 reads TGCGCCAGCAGCTCGGGGACAGGGGGCGAGGAAGCCAATGAGCAGTTCTTC.

The CDR3, as DNA: TGTGCCAGCAGCACCGACAGGGTGGGCACTGAAGCTTTCTTT. This codes for CASSTDRVGTEAFF. The V call is TRBV6-1, the J call TRBJ1-1; 7 positions agree with TRBD1. With V trimmed by 6 bases and J by 4 bases, 8 bases remained unmatched. Germline V lookup: CDR1 MNHNS, CDR2 SASEGT. There are 14 residues in the CDR3.

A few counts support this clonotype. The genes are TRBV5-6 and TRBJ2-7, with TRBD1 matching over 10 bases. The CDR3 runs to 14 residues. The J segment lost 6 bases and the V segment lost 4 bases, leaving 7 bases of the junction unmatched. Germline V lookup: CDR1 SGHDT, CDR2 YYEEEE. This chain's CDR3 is CASSPGQGNGEQYF. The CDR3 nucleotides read TGTGCCAGCAGCCCGGGACAGGGGAACGGCGAGCAGTACTTC.

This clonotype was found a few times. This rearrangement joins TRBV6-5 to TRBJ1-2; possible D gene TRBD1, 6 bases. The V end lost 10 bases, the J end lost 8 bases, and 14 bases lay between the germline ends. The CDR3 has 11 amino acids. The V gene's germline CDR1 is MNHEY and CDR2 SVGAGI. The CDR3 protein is CATSRGRGYTF. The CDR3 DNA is TGTGCCACATCCAGGGGAAGGGGCTACACCTTC.

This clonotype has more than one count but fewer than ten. The CDR3 region has the DNA TGTGCCAGCAGCTTACAAGGACGGACAGGGAGAAACGAGCAGTACTTC. Translated, it gives CASSLQGRTGRNEQYF. V and J are TRBV5-6 and TRBJ2-7; 8 bases map to TRBD1. CDR3 size: 16 residues. V gave up 2 bases and J gave up 5 bases; unmatched junction bases: 12. In germline, CDR1 is SGHDT, CDR2 YYEEEE.

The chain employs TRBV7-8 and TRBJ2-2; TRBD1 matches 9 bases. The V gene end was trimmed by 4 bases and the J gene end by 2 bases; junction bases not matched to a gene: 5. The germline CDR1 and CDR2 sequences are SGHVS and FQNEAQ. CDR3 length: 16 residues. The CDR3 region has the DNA TGTGCCAGCAGCTCCCGGGACAGGGATAACACCGGGGAGCTGTTTTTT. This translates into CASSSRDRDNTGELFF.

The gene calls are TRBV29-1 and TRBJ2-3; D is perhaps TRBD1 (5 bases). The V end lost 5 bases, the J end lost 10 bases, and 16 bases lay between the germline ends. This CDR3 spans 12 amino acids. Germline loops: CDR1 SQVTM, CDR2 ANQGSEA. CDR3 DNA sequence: TGCAGCGTTTCAGGAACAGGCCGGGCGCAGTATTTT. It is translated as CSVSGTGRAQYF.